This TCR beta chain derives from a study of blood T cell repertoires in COVID-19. Across the whole study: The United States, Italy and Spain were the sources of the acute and convalescent COVID-19 samples. T cells, B-cell-depleted T cells, or PBMCs provided the cDNA or gDNA that served as material.

In the original workflow: It was from reference gene primer amplification that nucleated cell counts were estimated. Method: immunoSEQ multiplex PCR; TCRdb's copy keeps in-frame clones and lacks some. V and J calls and clone size are those listed in that table; D and trimming were worked out from the DNA. The sample has 180,000 or so clones; around 85% are singletons. The clonotype was recovered from a woman aged 60-70 years with acute or convalescent COVID-19. The material sequenced was peripheral blood.

The CDR3 DNA reads as TGTGCCAGCACCTCAGGGCTTAACAATGAGCAGTTCTTC. Translating it yields CASTSGLNNEQFF. The V call is TRBV5-8, the J call TRBJ2-1; a possible D gene is TRBD1 (5 bases). The CDR3 spans 13 residues. Germline V gene sequence: CDR1 SGHTS, CDR2 YDEGEE. Trimming removed 6 bases from V and 5 bases from J, with 12 bases in between. Full variable domain (remainder filled in from reference TRBV5-8 and TRBJ2-1): EAGVTQSPTHLIKTRGQQATLRCSPISGHTSVYWYQQALGLGLQFLLWYDEGEERNRGNFPPRFSGRQFPNYSSELNVNALELEDSALYLCASTSGLNNEQFFGPGTRLTVL.